These 25 T cell receptor beta chains originate from one sample sequenced in a study of T-cell memory formation after mild COVID-19. Each CDR3 protein gets one entry after TCRdb re-called the 5' RACE reads with MiXCR. The data contain over 150,000 distinct CDR3 sequences, over 20% of them singletons. Sequencing input: PBMCs or a T cell subset sorted from them (not recorded which). The source of these receptors is an adult woman who had mild COVID-19 (a few samples of this study predate the infection). Cell type and time point are not known.

The chain is built from TRBV20-1 and TRBJ2-7; 11 bases map to TRBD2. The CDR3 is 14 residues long. J gave up 6 bases and V 3 bases, and 7 bases lay outside the gene matches. In germline, CDR1 is DFQATT, CDR2 SNEGSKA (reference sequence). The CDR3 reads CSASSGRVEIEQYF. The CDR3 DNA follows: TGCAGTGCTAGTAGCGGGAGGGTTGAGATCGAGCAGTACTTC.

This clonotype was counted between two and nine times. This chain joins TRBV5-1 and TRBJ2-7; TRBD1 or TRBD2 may be the D gene (5 bases each). The V gene lost 4 bases and the J gene lost 3 bases, with 17 bases spanning the gap. Germline CDR1 SGHRS, CDR2 YFSETQ. The CDR3 is 15 residues long. The CDR3: CASSHTARDGYEQYF. CDR3 coding DNA: TGCGCCAGCAGCCATACGGCGAGGGACGGCTACGAGCAGTACTTC. The entire variable domain, with the rest obtained from reference TRBV5-1 and TRBJ2-7, is as follows: KAGVTQTPRYLIKTRGQQVTLSCSPISGHRSVSWYQQTPGQGLQFLFEYFSETQRNKGNFPGRFSGRQFSNSRSEMNVSTLELGDSALYLCASSHTARDGYEQYFGPGTRLTVT.

This clonotype turned up a few times. This rearrangement joins TRBV5-1 to TRBJ2-7, with a tentative D call TRBD2 (5 bases). From germline, CDR1 is SGHRS and CDR2 YFSETQ. The V gene lost 0 bases and the J gene lost 13 bases, with 11 bases spanning the gap. This CDR3 has 11 residues. The CDR3 here is CASSLGRGKYF. CDR3 nucleotides: TGCGCCAGCAGCTTGGGCCGGGGTAAATACTTC. The entire variable domain, with the rest obtained from reference TRBV5-1 and TRBJ2-7, is as follows: KAGVTQTPRYLIKTRGQQVTLSCSPISGHRSVSWYQQTPGQGLQFLFEYFSETQRNKGNFPGRFSGRQFSNSRSEMNVSTLELGDSALYLCASSLGRGKYFGPGTRLTVT.

This clonotype occurred a few times. The rearrangement uses TRBV6-1 and TRBJ1-5; a weak D match, TRBD1 (6 bases). Germline V gene lookup returns CDR1 MNHNS and CDR2 SASEGT. The CDR3 contains 16 residues. Trimming shortened V by 2 bases and J by 0 bases, and 11 bases separated the two germline ends. The CDR3 reads CASSEWAGDSNQPQHF. The CDR3 DNA sequence: TGTGCCAGCAGTGAATGGGCAGGGGATAGCAATCAGCCCCAGCATTTT.

The chain is built from TRBV27 and TRBJ1-1; 9 bases are shared with TRBD1. Germline trimming cut 6 bases from V and 4 bases from J; bases unmatched to any gene: 15. There are 17 residues in the CDR3. Germline values: CDR1 MNHEY, CDR2 SMNVEV (reference sequence). The CDR3 DNA sequence: TGTGCCAGCAGACCCTTTACCGGGACAGGGATTGTCACTGAAGCTTTCTTT. Translating gives CASRPFTGTGIVTEAFF.

This clonotype was observed a few times. CDR3 region: CASSQGNSPLHF. CDR3 nucleotides: TGCGCCAGCAGCCAAGGGAATTCACCCCTCCACTTT. This chain links TRBV4-1 with TRBJ1-6; unclear D gene. This CDR3 comprises 12 residues. Trimming pared 1 base from V and 7 bases from J, leaving 2 bases between. Germline lookup yields CDR1 MGHRA and CDR2 YSYEKL.

J is TRBJ2-7 and V is TRBV10-3; 9 nucleotides align to TRBD2. Germline CDR1 ENHRY, CDR2 SYGVKD. CDR3 length equals 14 residues. V was pared by 5 bases and J by 9 bases, with 11 bases of the junction left unmatched. The CDR3 nucleotides are TGTGCCATCAGTATAGCGGGGGCCGACGAGTTGCAGTACTTC. Protein product: CAISIAGADELQYF.

This clonotype was seen only a few times. The V call is TRBV29-1, the J call TRBJ2-2, with D unresolved. The germline V gene has CDR1 SQVTM and CDR2 ANQGSEA. The CDR3 extends over 11 amino acids. Trimming cost V 6 bases and J 8 bases, with 10 bases left between them. The CDR3 is CSVWVRGELFF. CDR3 DNA sequence: TGCAGCGTCTGGGTCCGGGGGGAGCTGTTTTTT.

This chain connects TRBV30 to TRBJ2-7, with D unresolved. V dropped 2 bases and J dropped 4 bases, with 12 bases sitting between them. The CDR3 spans 13 residues. Germline V gene lookup returns CDR1 GTSNPN and CDR2 SVGIG (reference sequence). CDR3: CAWSRGDLYEQYF. The CDR3 nucleotides read TGTGCCTGGAGTCGAGGTGACCTTTACGAGCAGTACTTC.

The chain combines TRBV24-1 with TRBJ2-5; weak D call: TRBD1 (5 bases). CDR1 and CDR2 (germline): KGHDR, SFDVKD. There are 15 residues in the CDR3. Trimming pared 1 base from V and 5 bases from J, leaving 13 bases between. The CDR3 nucleotides read TGTGCCACCAGTGATTTAAGGGCAGGGTCGGAGACCCAGTACTTC. This encodes CATSDLRAGSETQYF.

This clonotype was found a few times. V is TRBV6-5 and J is TRBJ1-1; D not resolved. Germline V gene data show CDR1 as MNHEY and CDR2 as SVGAGI. CDR3 size: 13 residues. Deletions cut 7 bases from V and 0 bases from J, with 9 bases between. The CDR3 protein is CASTAQVNTEAFF. The CDR3 DNA reads as TGTGCCAGCACCGCTCAAGTGAACACTGAAGCTTTCTTT.

Here the CDR3 DNA reads TGTGCCAGCAGCCTGCTCATCAGTCCCAGTGAGCAGTTCTTC. It codes for CASSLLISPSEQFF. The rearrangement uses TRBV7-9 and TRBJ2-1; D gene unclear. V was trimmed by 5 bases and J by 9 bases, leaving 17 bases between them. CDR1 is SEHNR, CDR2 FQNEAQ, per germline (reference sequence). CDR3 size: 14 residues.

This clonotype was seen only a few times. J is TRBJ2-3 and V is TRBV20-1; D gene ambiguous. Trimming removed 3 bases at V and 5 bases at J, with 15 bases between. Germline CDR1 DFQATT, CDR2 SNEGSKA (reference sequence). The CDR3 runs 14 residues. Written as DNA, the CDR3 is TGCAGTGCTAGGGTAACCCCCGGGCGAGATACGCAGTATTTT. Its translation: CSARVTPGRDTQYF.

This clonotype was observed a few times. The chain links TRBV20-1 to TRBJ1-2, with 7 bases aligning to TRBD1. After removal of 2 bases from V and 4 bases from J, the junction contained 7 bases not matched to a gene. The germline V gene has CDR1 DFQATT and CDR2 SNEGSKA (reference sequence). This CDR3 has 14 amino acids. The chain's CDR3 is CSARHQGVGYGYTF. The CDR3 DNA follows: TGCAGTGCTAGACATCAGGGGGTTGGCTATGGCTACACCTTC.

V and J are TRBV9 and TRBJ1-4, with 9 bases that match TRBD1. The CDR3 has 17 residues. The ends lost 3 bases at V and 7 bases at J; junction bases unmatched: 13. Germline V gene data show CDR1 as SGDLS and CDR2 as YYNGEE. The CDR3 DNA reads TGTGCCAGCAGCGCCCGTCCACCACAGGGGGCGGTTGAAAAACTGTTTTTT. Protein: CASSARPPQGAVEKLFF.

Only a few counts were recorded for this clonotype. V is TRBV7-8 and J is TRBJ2-3; the match to TRBD2 covers 14 bases. The CDR3 totals 17 residues. Germline CDR1 reads SGHVS; CDR2 reads FQNEAQ. After removal of 6 bases from V and 6 bases from J, the junction contained 11 bases not matched to a gene. CDR3: CASRFIAGTSGSDTQYF. The CDR3, as DNA: TGTGCCAGCAGATTTATCGCCGGGACTAGCGGGAGTGATACGCAGTATTTT. The variable domain in full, completed from reference TRBV7-8 and TRBJ2-3, reads GAGVSQSPRYKVAKRGQDVALRCDPISGHVSLFWYQQALGQGPEFLTYFQNEAQLDKSGLPSDRFFAERPEGSVSTLKIQRTQQEDSAVYLCASRFIAGTSGSDTQYFGPGTRLTVL.

V and J are TRBV6-5 and TRBJ1-1; D unresolved. The CDR3 extends over 13 amino acids. The V and J ends lost 7 bases and 7 bases respectively, with 16 bases between them. Looked up from germline, CDR1 is MNHEY and CDR2 is SVGAGI. Here the CDR3 reads CASNKGFPFEAFF. The CDR3 DNA reads TGTGCCAGCAACAAGGGATTTCCTTTTGAAGCTTTCTTT.

The chain joins TRBV13 to TRBJ1-1; TRBD1 matches 10 bases. V trimming: 5 bases; J trimming: 5 bases; junction bases outside the gene matches: 8. Germline V gene data show CDR1 as PRHDT and CDR2 as FYEKMQ (reference sequence). The CDR3 spans 15 residues. The chain's CDR3 is CASSHPGDRGTEAFF. In DNA, the CDR3 is TGTGCCAGCAGCCACCCCGGGGACAGGGGAACTGAAGCTTTCTTT.

The chain's CDR3 is CASSETGQGARAMNTEAFF. In DNA, the CDR3 is TGTGCCAGCAGCGAGACCGGACAGGGGGCAAGGGCGATGAACACTGAAGCTTTCTTT. The chain links TRBV6-2 or TRBV6-3 to TRBJ1-1, with 11 positions matching TRBD1. Germline-derived CDR1 and CDR2 are MNHEY and SVGEGT. With V trimmed by 6 bases and J by 0 bases, 15 bases remained unmatched. This CDR3 contains 19 residues.

The chain has TRBV7-9 and TRBJ1-1; TRBD1 matches 7 bases. CDR1 and CDR2 from the germline V gene are SEHNR and FQNEAQ (reference sequence). CDR3 length: 13 residues. Germline trimming cut 5 bases from V and 1 base from J; bases unmatched to any gene: 1. The CDR3 DNA reads as TGTGCCAGCAGCCAGGGGGAGAACACTGAAGCTTTCTTT. It specifies CASSQGENTEAFF.

The table lists this clonotype with a few counts. V and J are TRBV12-3 or TRBV12-4 and TRBJ2-5; 10 nucleotides align to TRBD2. The V segment lost 6 bases and the J segment 2 bases; nucleotides outside the gene matches: 3. The CDR3 covers 14 residues. This chain's CDR3 is CASRLLAGQETQYF. CDR3 nucleotide sequence: TGTGCCAGCAGGCTACTAGCGGGGCAAGAGACCCAGTACTTC.

This clonotype was detected only a few times. V gene TRBV5-8 combines with J gene TRBJ1-1; D not resolved. Trimming left V 2 bases short and J 7 bases short, with 9 bases between. Germline V CDR1 and CDR2: SGHTS, YDEGEE. CDR3 length equals 12 residues. CDR3 DNA: TGTGCCAGCAGCTTCGGACTAAGTGAAGCTTTCTTT. Encoded protein: CASSFGLSEAFF.

V gene TRBV7-9 combines with J gene TRBJ2-3; 10 bases map to TRBD2. Per the germline V gene, CDR1 is SEHNR and CDR2 is FQNEAQ (reference sequence). The CDR3 is 15 residues long. With V trimmed by 6 bases and J by 4 bases, 7 bases remained unmatched. Written as DNA, the CDR3 is TGTGCCAGCAGTACTGGGACTAGCGTATCAGATACGCAGTATTTT. Translation: CASSTGTSVSDTQYF.

V usage is TRBV7-2 and J usage is TRBJ2-7; D unclear. Trimming pared 1 base from V and 2 bases from J, leaving 9 bases between. The CDR3 runs to 14 residues. Per germline, CDR1 SGHTA and CDR2 FQGNSA. The CDR3 loop is CASSLGAATYEQYF. The DNA for the CDR3 is TGTGCCAGCAGCTTAGGCGCAGCAACCTACGAGCAGTACTTC.

The V and J genes are TRBV18 and TRBJ2-6; possible D gene TRBD2, 6 bases. This CDR3 region has 20 residues. CDR1 is KGHSH, CDR2 LQKENI, per germline. Trimming removed 1 base from V and 0 bases from J, with 19 bases in between. The CDR3 DNA follows: TGTGCCAGCTCACCACGTAGGGAGGAGGGACTTTTCTCTGGGGCCAACGTCCTGACTTTC. It specifies CASSPRREEGLFSGANVLTF.